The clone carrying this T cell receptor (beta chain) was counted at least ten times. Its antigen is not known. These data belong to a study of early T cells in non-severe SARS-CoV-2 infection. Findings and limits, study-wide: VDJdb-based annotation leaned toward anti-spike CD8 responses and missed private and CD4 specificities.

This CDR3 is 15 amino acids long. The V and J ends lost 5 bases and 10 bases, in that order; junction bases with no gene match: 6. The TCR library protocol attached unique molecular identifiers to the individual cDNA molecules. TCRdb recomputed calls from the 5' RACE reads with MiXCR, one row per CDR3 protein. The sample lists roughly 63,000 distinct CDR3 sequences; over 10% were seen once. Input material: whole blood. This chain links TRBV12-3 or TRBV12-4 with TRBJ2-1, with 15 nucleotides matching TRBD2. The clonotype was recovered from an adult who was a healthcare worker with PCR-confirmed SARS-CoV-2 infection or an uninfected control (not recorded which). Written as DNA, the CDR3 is TGTGCCAGCAGTCCGGGACTAGCGGGGGGCTGGGAGCAGTTCTTC. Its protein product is CASSPGLAGGWEQFF.